This T cell receptor (beta chain) was found in a study of shared clonotypes between healthy human individuals. The CDR3 consists of 15 residues. V was shortened by 6 bases and J by 5 bases, with 18 bases between the two germline ends. Germline CDR1 reads SNHLY; CDR2 reads FYNNEI. Sequencing used immunoSEQ multiplex PCR; TCRdb keeps in-frame clones, though not all of them. The table records fewer than 3 million clones, 92% of them present only once. The sample was naive CD4+ T cells from PBMCs. Described subset: CD45RA+ positively selected. The gene calls are TRBV2 and TRBJ2-3; D gene unclear. The sequence was collected from a man aged 18 to 29 in good health. Some clones in this sample may be carry-over from other donors' samples. The CDR3 loop is CASSFGWGGKDTQYF. The CDR3 DNA is TGTGCCAGCAGCTTCGGTTGGGGTGGGAAAGATACGCAGTATTTT.